A single sample is the source of the 19 T cell receptor beta chains below, sequenced in a study of blood T cells in healthy people across ages. Sample-barcoded 5' priming and a J-beta primer mix drove a second PCR of 7 to 11 cycles. TCRdb ran MiXCR on the 5' RACE reads and lists one entry per CDR3 protein. The sample has over a million distinct CDR3 sequences; around 42% are singletons. The sequenced sample consisted of blood. The source is a woman in her late teens or twenties in good health.

CDR3: CASRGRPHNEQYF. In nucleotides, the CDR3 is TGTGCCAGCAGGGGTAGGCCCCACAATGAGCAGTACTTC. The rearrangement links TRBV13 to TRBJ2-7; D is undetermined. The CDR3 is made up of 13 amino acids. The V and J ends lost 6 bases and 7 bases respectively, with 16 bases between them. Germline CDR1 and CDR2: PRHDT and FYEKMQ (reference sequence).

The V call is TRBV20-1, the J call TRBJ1-1, with a tentative D call TRBD1 (6 bases). The CDR3 is made up of 12 amino acids. CDR1 DFQATT and CDR2 SNEGSKA come from the germline V gene (reference sequence). V lost 5 bases and J 6 bases, leaving 13 bases between the germline ends. CDR3 nucleotides: TGCAGTGCTTCAGATGGGGGCCCTGAAGCTTTCTTT. Its translation: CSASDGGPEAFF.

This chain joins TRBV7-2 and TRBJ2-3; D perhaps matches TRBD2 (5 bases). This CDR3 is built from 15 residues. CDR1 and CDR2 from the germline V gene are SGHTA and FQGNSA. V was pared by 1 base and J by 1 base, with 9 bases between. Written as DNA, the CDR3 is TGTGCCAGCAGCTTAGTCCCGAGGGGCACAGATACGCAGTATTTT. Residues: CASSLVPRGTDTQYF.

A note on this clonotype: Germline is not matched at one junction end, which may reflect a read error. The CDR3 loop is CSSSLLANSYNEQYF. CDR3 coding DNA: TGCTCCAGCAGCTTACTAGCCAACTCCTACAATGAGCAGTACTTC. The rearrangement links TRBV5-1 to TRBJ2-4; D possibly corresponds to TRBD2 (6 bases). Germline CDR1 reads SGHRS; CDR2 reads YFSETQ. The CDR3 runs 15 residues. Supplemented by reference TRBV5-1 and TRBJ2-4, the full variable domain reads KAGVTQTPRYLIKTRGQQVTLSCSPISGHRSVSWYQQTPGQGLQFLFEYFSETQRNKGNFPGRFSGRQFSNSRSEMNVSTLELGDSALYLCSSSLLANSYNEQYFGAGTRLSVL.

A single count supports this clonotype. The chain joins TRBV5-1 to TRBJ2-7; D uncertain. The V and J ends lost 0 bases and 0 bases respectively, with 25 bases between them. Looked up from germline, CDR1 is SGHRS and CDR2 is YFSETQ. The CDR3 length is 20 residues. The CDR3 nucleotides read TGCGCCAGCAGCTTGGCTTTCCAATTTAATACAGTGGTAAGCTCCTACGAGCAGTACTTC. Its translation is CASSLAFQFNTVVSSYEQYF.

The V call is TRBV4-2, the J call TRBJ1-1; maybe TRBD1 (5 bases). The V end lost 3 bases, the J end lost 3 bases, and 11 bases lay between the germline ends. CDR1 LGHNA and CDR2 YNFKEQ come from the germline V gene. The length of the CDR3 is 14 residues. For the CDR3, the DNA is TGTGCCAGCAGCCAGCAGGGCCTTCACACTGAAGCTTTCTTT. Translated: CASSQQGLHTEAFF.

The V and J genes are TRBV29-1 and TRBJ1-3, with 10 bases fitting TRBD1. V was pared by 4 bases and J by 0 bases, with 6 bases of the junction left unmatched. The CDR3 is 16 amino acids. From germline, CDR1 is SQVTM and CDR2 ANQGSEA. The CDR3 coding sequence is TGCAGCGTTGTAGAGGACAGGGGGGACTCTGGAAACACCATATATTTT. The encoded protein is CSVVEDRGDSGNTIYF. Supplemented by reference TRBV29-1 and TRBJ1-3, the full variable domain reads SAVISQKPSRDICQRGTSLTIQCQVDSQVTMMFWYRQQPGQSLTLIATANQGSEATYESGFVIDKFPISRPNLTFSTLTVSNMSPEDSSIYLCSVVEDRGDSGNTIYFGEGSWLTVV.

This clonotype was observed a few times. V usage is TRBV11-2 and J usage is TRBJ2-5; 10 bases are shared with TRBD1. The DNA matches TRBJ2-7 better at its end, which makes the J call doubtful. The CDR3 extends over 13 amino acids. The V gene's germline CDR1 is SGHAT and CDR2 FQNNGV. CDR3 residues: CASTLGQGREQYF. As DNA, the CDR3 is TGTGCCAGCACGTTGGGACAGGGGCGCGAGCAGTACTTC.

This sequence joins TRBV10-3 and TRBJ1-2, with a weak D call TRBD1 (5 bases). V gave up 6 bases and J gave up 6 bases, with 17 bases separating them. Looked up from germline, CDR1 is ENHRY and CDR2 is SYGVKD. The CDR3 is 14 residues long. The CDR3: CAIRGGQGVDGYTF. CDR3 DNA: TGTGCCATCAGAGGCGGGCAGGGAGTCGATGGCTACACCTTC.

This chain connects TRBV20-1 to TRBJ2-1, with D possibly matching TRBD1 (6 bases). Per germline, CDR1 DFQATT and CDR2 SNEGSKA (reference sequence). There are 10 residues in the CDR3. For the CDR3, the DNA is TGCAGGCCCGAGGGGGTTGAGCAGTTCTTC. This codes for CRPEGVEQFF.

This clonotype was seen repeatedly, ten times or more. The chain recombines TRBV11-2 with TRBJ2-7; 12 nucleotides match TRBD2. Looked up from germline, CDR1 is SGHAT and CDR2 is FQNNGV. The CDR3 contains 15 residues. Trimming cost V 2 bases and J 3 bases; bases outside gene matches: 2. The CDR3 sequence: CASSLLAGGDYEQYF. The CDR3 coding sequence is TGTGCCAGCAGCTTACTAGCGGGGGGGGACTACGAGCAGTACTTC.

The gene calls are TRBV7-8 and TRBJ2-7; tentatively, D is TRBD1 (6 bases). The CDR3 contains 16 residues. Germline CDR1 reads SGHVS; CDR2 reads FQNEAQ. V was shortened by 3 bases and J by 2 bases, with 17 bases between the two germline ends. The CDR3 DNA reads TGTGCCAGCAGCTTCCCTACTGAGACAGGAACCTACGAGCAGTACTTC. Its protein is CASSFPTETGTYEQYF.

In this sample, this clonotype turned up once. The rearrangement joins TRBV10-2 to TRBJ1-5; D gene unclear. Germline V CDR1 and CDR2: WSHSY, SAAADI. This CDR3 has 12 residues. Deletions cut 3 bases from V and 7 bases from J, with 7 bases between. The CDR3: CASSDSGQPQHF. The CDR3, as DNA: TGCGCCAGCAGTGACTCAGGACAGCCCCAGCATTTT.

Only one count was recorded for this clonotype. The J gene is TRBJ2-2, the V gene TRBV9; D perhaps matches TRBD2 (6 bases). V was cut by 0 bases and J by 6 bases, with 9 bases left in between. This CDR3 is built from 14 residues. CDR1 and CDR2 from the germline V gene are SGDLS and YYNGEE. The CDR3 nucleotides are TGTGCCAGCAGCGTAGGCGGGGTGGCCGGGGAGCTGTTTTTT. This translates into CASSVGGVAGELFF.

The rearrangement links TRBV10-3 to TRBJ1-5; possibly TRBD1 for D (5 bases). V lost 1 base, J lost 6 bases, and 7 bases lay in between. The CDR3 covers 13 residues. Germline lookup yields CDR1 ENHRY and CDR2 SYGVKD. This CDR3 reads CAISEWGGQPQHF. The CDR3 bases are TGTGCCATCAGTGAGTGGGGGGGTCAGCCCCAGCATTTT.

The V gene is TRBV27, the J gene TRBJ2-1, with 8 bases lining up with TRBD1. V was clipped by 8 bases and J by 0 bases; unmatched bases: 9. The CDR3 covers 16 residues. Germline loops: CDR1 MNHEY, CDR2 SMNVEV (reference sequence). CDR3 protein: CASGRTGPSSYNEQFF. The DNA for the CDR3 is TGTGCCAGCGGAAGGACAGGGCCGAGCTCCTACAATGAGCAGTTCTTC.

The rearrangement uses TRBV20-1 and TRBJ2-7; 12 positions agree with TRBD2. The assigned J gene may be wrong: the sequence end matches TRBJ2-5 better. Germline V CDR1 and CDR2: DFQATT, SNEGSKA (reference sequence). This CDR3 has 14 amino acids. DNA of the CDR3: TGCAGTGCTACTAGCGGGGGGGCCCTGGAGACCCAGTACTTC. It yields the protein CSATSGGALETQYF.

The chain joins TRBV6-6 to TRBJ2-1; D gene uncertain. V was pared by 10 bases and J by 7 bases, with 11 bases between. The germline V gene has CDR1 MNHNY and CDR2 SVGAGI (reference sequence). This CDR3 comprises 11 residues. Here the CDR3 DNA reads TGTGCCACCACCCGACGAAATGAGCAGTTCTTC. This codes for CATTRRNEQFF.

This chain links TRBV4-2 with TRBJ2-2, with no clear D. Looked up from germline, CDR1 is LGHNA and CDR2 is YNFKEQ. The CDR3 covers 15 residues. V dropped 4 bases and J dropped 0 bases, with 9 bases sitting between them. CDR3 coding DNA: TGTGCCAGCAGCCCCGTGGTAGCGAACACCGGGGAGCTGTTTTTT. Translated, it gives CASSPVVANTGELFF.